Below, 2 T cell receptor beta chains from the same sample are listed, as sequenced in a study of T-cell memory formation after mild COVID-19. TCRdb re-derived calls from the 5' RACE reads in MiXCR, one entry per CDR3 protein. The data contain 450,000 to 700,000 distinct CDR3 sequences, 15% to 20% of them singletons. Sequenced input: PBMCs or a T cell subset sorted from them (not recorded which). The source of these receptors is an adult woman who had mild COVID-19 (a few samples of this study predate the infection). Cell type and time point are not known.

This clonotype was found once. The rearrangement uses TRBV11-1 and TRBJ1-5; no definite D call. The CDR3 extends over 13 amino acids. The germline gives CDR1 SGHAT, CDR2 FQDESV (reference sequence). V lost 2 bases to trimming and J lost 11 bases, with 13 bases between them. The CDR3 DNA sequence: TGTGCCAGCAGCTTACACGAGCTTTCGGCCCAGCATTTT. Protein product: CASSLHELSAQHF.

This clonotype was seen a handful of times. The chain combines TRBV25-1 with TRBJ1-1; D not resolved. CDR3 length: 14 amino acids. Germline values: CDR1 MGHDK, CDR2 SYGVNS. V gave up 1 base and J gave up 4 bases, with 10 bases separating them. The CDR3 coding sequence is TGTGCCAGCAGTGAATTCAAGGGTCCCACTGAAGCTTTCTTT. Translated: CASSEFKGPTEAFF.